This passage covers 3 T cell receptor beta chains from one sample sequenced in a study of blood T cells in healthy people across ages. A J-beta primer mix and a sample-barcoded 5' primer were used in a second PCR of about 6 to 12 cycles. TCRdb called the 5' RACE reads again in MiXCR, with one record for every CDR3 protein. Of about 1,400,000 distinct CDR3 sequences listed, around 42% are singletons. The sequencing input was blood. These receptors all come from a woman between 18 and 30 years old in good health.

This clonotype was observed a handful of times. The chain combines TRBV27 with TRBJ1-6, with 8 nucleotides matching TRBD1. Germline trimming cut 6 bases from V and 7 bases from J; bases unmatched to any gene: 14. Germline V gene data show CDR1 as MNHEY and CDR2 as SMNVEV (reference sequence). CDR3 size: 17 residues. The CDR3 nucleotides read TGTGCCAGCAGCCGACAGGGGACAAAGGGCAAAAATTCACCCCTCCACTTT. Its translation is CASSRQGTKGKNSPLHF.

The V gene is TRBV10-3, the J gene TRBJ2-5; perhaps TRBD1 as D (6 bases). The CDR3 loop spans 13 amino acids. Germline V lookup: CDR1 ENHRY, CDR2 SYGVKD. The V end lost 10 bases, the J end lost 2 bases, and 14 bases lay between the germline ends. The CDR3 DNA sequence: TGTGCCAGCAGAGATGGACAGCAAGAGACCCAGTACTTC. Translated: CASRDGQQETQYF.

In this sample, this clonotype turned up many times. V gene TRBV10-2 combines with J gene TRBJ2-1, with D possibly matching TRBD2 (6 bases). Germline V lookup: CDR1 WSHSY, CDR2 SAAADI. The CDR3 runs 14 residues. V dropped 8 bases and J dropped 0 bases, with 11 bases sitting between them. The CDR3 region is CASDRGSSYNEQFF. In nucleotides, the CDR3 is TGCGCCAGCGATCGGGGGAGCTCCTACAATGAGCAGTTCTTC.